The sequence of this T cell receptor beta chain was determined in a study of blood T cell repertoires in COVID-19. Whole-study context: The United States, Italy and Spain supplied acute and convalescent COVID-19 samples. T cells, B-cell-depleted T cells, or PBMCs supplied cDNA or gDNA.

How the authors handled the data: The assay estimated nucleated cells by amplifying reference gene primers. Profiling relied on immunoSEQ multiplex PCR, and the TCRdb table lists in-frame clones only, not all of them. V, J and clone size are taken as reported in that table, and D and trimming were inferred from the DNA itself. This table holds around 230,000 clones, approximately 86% found once. This receptor was taken from a man between 60 and 75 years old who had recovered from COVID-19. The sequenced material came from peripheral blood.

The CDR3: CASRRGHPSPQYF. The CDR3 nucleotides are TGTGCCAGCAGGAGGGGACACCCTTCCCCTCAGTACTTC. V gene TRBV11-2 combines with J gene TRBJ2-4; maybe TRBD1 (6 bases). The ends were cut back, 6 bases at V and 12 bases at J, with 18 bases in the middle. Germline CDR1 reads SGHAT; CDR2 reads FQNNGV. The CDR3 extends over 13 amino acids.